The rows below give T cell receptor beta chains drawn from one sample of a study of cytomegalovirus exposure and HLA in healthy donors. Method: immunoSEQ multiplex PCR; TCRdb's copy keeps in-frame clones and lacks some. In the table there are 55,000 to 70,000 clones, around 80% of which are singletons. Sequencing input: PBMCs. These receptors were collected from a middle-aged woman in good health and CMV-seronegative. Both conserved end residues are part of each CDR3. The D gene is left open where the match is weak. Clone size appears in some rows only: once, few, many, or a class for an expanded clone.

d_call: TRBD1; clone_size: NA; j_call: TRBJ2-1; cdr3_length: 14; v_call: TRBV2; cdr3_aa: CASSSGGAKSKQFF; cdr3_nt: TGTGCCAGCAGCTCAGGGGGCGCGAAGAGCAAGCAGTTCTTC
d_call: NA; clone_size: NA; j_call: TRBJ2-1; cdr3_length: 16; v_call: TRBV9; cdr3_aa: CASSVAIRTGIDEQFF; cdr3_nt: TGTGCCAGCAGCGTAGCCATCCGTACAGGGATCGATGAGCAGTTCTTC
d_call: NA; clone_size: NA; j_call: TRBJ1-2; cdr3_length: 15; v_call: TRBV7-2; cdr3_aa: CASSLVPGESYGYTF; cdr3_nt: TGTGCCAGCAGCTTAGTCCCAGGGGAATCCTATGGCTACACCTTC
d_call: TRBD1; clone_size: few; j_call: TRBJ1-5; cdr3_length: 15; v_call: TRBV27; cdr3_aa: CASSLAGQGNQPQHF; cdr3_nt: TGTGCCAGCAGTTTAGCCGGACAGGGGAATCAGCCCCAGCATTTT
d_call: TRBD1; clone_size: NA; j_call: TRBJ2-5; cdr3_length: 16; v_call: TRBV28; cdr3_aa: CASSETGGARHETQYF; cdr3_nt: TGTGCCAGCAGTGAGACAGGGGGAGCTCGGCATGAGACCCAGTACTTC
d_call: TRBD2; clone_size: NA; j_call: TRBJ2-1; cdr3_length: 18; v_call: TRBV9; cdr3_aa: CASSVVGSGTLSYNEQFF; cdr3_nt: TGTGCCAGCAGCGTAGTCGGTAGCGGGACGCTCTCCTACAATGAGCAGTTCTTC
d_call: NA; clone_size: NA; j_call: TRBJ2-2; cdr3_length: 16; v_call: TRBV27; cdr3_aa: CASSAMATLGSGELFF; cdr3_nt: TGTGCCAGCAGCGCCATGGCGACCCTGGGGAGCGGGGAGCTGTTTTTT
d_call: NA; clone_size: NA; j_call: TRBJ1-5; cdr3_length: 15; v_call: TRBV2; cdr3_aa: CASSGDSGGDQPQHF; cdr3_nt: TGTGCCAGCAGCGGGGATTCGGGAGGCGATCAGCCCCAGCATTTT
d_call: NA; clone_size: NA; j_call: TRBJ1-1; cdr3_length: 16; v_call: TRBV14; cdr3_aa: CASSRTGSTMNTEAFF; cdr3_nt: TGTGCCAGCAGCCGAACAGGGTCGACCATGAACACTGAAGCTTTCTTT
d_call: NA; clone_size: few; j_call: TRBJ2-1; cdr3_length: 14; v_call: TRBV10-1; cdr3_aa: CASSAGTVNNEQFF; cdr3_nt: TGCGCCAGCAGTGCGGGGACTGTCAACAATGAGCAGTTCTTC
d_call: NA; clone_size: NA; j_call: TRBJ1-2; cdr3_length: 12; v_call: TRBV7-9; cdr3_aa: CASSPSQGGYTF; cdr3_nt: TGTGCCAGCAGCCCGAGTCAGGGAGGCTACACCTTC
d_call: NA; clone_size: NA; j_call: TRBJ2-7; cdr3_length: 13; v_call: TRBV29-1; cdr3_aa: CSVVSGDPYEQYF; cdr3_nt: TGCAGCGTTGTCTCGGGGGACCCCTACGAGCAGTACTTC
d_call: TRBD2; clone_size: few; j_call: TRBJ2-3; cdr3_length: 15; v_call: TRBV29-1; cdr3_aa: CSVERLAGGTDTQYF; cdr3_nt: TGCAGCGTTGAAAGACTAGCGGGAGGCACAGATACGCAGTATTTT
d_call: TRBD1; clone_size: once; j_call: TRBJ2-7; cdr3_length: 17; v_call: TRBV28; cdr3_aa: CASSLGTGGRLTYEQYF; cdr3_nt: TGTGCCAGCAGTTTAGGGACAGGGGGTCGGTTGACCTACGAGCAGTACTTC
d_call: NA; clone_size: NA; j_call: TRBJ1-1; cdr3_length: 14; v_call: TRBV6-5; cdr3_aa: CASSSLTGNTEAFF; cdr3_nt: TGTGCCAGCAGTTCCCTGACAGGGAACACTGAAGCTTTCTTT
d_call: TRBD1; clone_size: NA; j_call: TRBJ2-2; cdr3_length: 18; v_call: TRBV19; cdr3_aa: CASSIHGQGADYTGELFF; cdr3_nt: TGTGCCAGTAGTATCCACGGACAGGGGGCTGATTACACCGGGGAGCTGTTTTTT
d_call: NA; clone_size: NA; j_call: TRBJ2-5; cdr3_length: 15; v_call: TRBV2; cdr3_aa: CASSQDRQVRETQYF; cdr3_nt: TGTGCCAGCAGCCAAGACAGACAGGTTCGGGAGACCCAGTACTTC
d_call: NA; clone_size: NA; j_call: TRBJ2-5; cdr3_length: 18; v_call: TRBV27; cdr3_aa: CASSLSSRDPLTQETQYF; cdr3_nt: TGTGCCAGCAGTTTATCGTCGCGGGATCCGCTAACCCAAGAGACCCAGTACTTC
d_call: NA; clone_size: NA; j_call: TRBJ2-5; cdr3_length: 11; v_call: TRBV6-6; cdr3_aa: CASSRLETQYF; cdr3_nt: TGTGCCAGCAGTAGACTAGAGACCCAGTACTTC
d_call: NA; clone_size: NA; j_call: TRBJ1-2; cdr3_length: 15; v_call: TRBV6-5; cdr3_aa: CASQGGVPSSYGYTF; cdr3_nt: TGTGCCAGCCAAGGGGGGGTGCCGAGTTCCTATGGCTACACCTTC
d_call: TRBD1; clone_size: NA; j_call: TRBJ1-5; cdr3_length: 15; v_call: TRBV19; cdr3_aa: CASSPTTGYNQPQHF; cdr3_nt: TGTGCCAGTAGTCCCACGACAGGGTACAATCAGCCCCAGCATTTT
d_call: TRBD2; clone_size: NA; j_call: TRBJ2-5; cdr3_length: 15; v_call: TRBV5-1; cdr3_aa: CASSALAGGQETQYF; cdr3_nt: TGCGCCAGCAGCGCGCTTGCGGGAGGGCAAGAGACCCAGTACTTC
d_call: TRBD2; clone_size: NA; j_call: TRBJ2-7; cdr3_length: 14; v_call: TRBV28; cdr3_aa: CASSLRGGSYEQYF; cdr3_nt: TGTGCCAGCAGTTTACGGGGGGGTAGCTACGAGCAGTACTTC
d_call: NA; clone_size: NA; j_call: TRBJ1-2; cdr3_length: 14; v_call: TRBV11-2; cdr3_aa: CASSLRRQNYGYTF; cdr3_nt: TGTGCCAGCAGTCTTAGGCGGCAGAACTATGGCTACACCTTC
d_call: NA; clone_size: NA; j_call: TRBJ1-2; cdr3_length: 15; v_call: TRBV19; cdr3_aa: CASSLSPTDTHGYTF; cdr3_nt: TGTGCCAGTAGCCTAAGCCCGACAGATACTCATGGCTACACCTTC
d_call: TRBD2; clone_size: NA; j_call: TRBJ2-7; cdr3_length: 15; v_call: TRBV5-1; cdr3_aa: CASSLLAGGSYEQYF; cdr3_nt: TGCGCCAGCAGCCTACTAGCGGGAGGTTCCTACGAGCAGTACTTC
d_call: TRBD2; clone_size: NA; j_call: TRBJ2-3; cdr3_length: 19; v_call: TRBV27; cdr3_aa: CASSTSGTSGIISTDTQYF; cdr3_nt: TGTGCCAGCAGTACCTCCGGGACTAGCGGGATTATTAGCACAGATACGCAGTATTTT
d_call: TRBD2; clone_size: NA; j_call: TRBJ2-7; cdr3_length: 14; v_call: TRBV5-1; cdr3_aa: CASSDGLAGEEQYF; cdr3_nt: TGCGCCAGCAGCGATGGACTAGCGGGAGAAGAGCAGTACTTC
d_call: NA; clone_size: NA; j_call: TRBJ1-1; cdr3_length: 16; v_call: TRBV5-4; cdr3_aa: CASSSGGSPGYTEAFF; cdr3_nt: TGTGCCAGCAGCTCGGGAGGGTCGCCGGGGTACACTGAAGCTTTCTTT
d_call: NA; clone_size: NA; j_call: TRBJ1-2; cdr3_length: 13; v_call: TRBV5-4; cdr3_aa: CASSVGTHYGYTF; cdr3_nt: TGTGCCAGCAGCGTCGGGACTCACTATGGCTACACCTTC
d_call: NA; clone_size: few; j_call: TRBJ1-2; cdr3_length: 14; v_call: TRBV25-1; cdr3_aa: CASSGRRANYGYTF; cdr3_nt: TGTGCCAGCAGTGGACGGAGAGCTAACTATGGCTACACCTTC
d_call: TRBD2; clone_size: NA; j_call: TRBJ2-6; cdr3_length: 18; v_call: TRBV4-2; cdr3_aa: CASTFQTSGSTGANVLTF; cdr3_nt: TGTGCCAGCACGTTTCAGACTAGCGGGAGCACCGGGGCCAACGTCCTGACTTTC
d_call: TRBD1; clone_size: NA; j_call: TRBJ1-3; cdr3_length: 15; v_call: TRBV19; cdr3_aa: CASSMGTDSGNTIYF; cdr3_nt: TGTGCCAGTAGTATGGGGACAGACTCTGGAAACACCATATATTTT
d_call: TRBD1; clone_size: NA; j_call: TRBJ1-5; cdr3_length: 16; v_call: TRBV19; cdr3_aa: CASSIRVVRGDQPQHF; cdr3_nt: TGTGCCAGTAGTATTCGAGTCGTCAGGGGGGATCAGCCCCAGCATTTT
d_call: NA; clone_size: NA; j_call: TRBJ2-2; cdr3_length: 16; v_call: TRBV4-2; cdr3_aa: CASSQDLAGSTGELFF; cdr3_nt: TGTGCCAGCAGCCAAGATCTGGCGGGGTCCACCGGGGAGCTGTTTTTT
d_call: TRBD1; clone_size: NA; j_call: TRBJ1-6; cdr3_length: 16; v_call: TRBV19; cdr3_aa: CASSHKQGATNSPLHF; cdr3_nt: TGTGCCAGTAGTCATAAACAGGGGGCGACTAATTCACCCCTCCACTTT
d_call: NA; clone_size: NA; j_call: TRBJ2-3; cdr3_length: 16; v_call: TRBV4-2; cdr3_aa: CASSQDGAGTTDTQYF; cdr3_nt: TGTGCCAGCAGCCAAGATGGGGCGGGAACCACAGATACGCAGTATTTT
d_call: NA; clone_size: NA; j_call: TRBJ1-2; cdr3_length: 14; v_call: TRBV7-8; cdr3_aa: CASSLPREPYGYTF; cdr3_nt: TGTGCCAGCAGCTTACCCAGGGAACCCTATGGCTACACCTTC
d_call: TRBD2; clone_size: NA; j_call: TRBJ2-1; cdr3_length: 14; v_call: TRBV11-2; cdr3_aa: CASSEGLARNEQFF; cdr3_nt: TGTGCCAGCAGCGAGGGACTAGCTCGGAATGAGCAGTTCTTC
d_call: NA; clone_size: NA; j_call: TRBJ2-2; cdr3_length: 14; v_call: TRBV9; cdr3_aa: CASRADANTGELFF; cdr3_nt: TGTGCCAGCAGAGCGGACGCGAACACCGGGGAGCTGTTTTTT
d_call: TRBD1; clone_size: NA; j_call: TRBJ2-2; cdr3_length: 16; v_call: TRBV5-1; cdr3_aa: CASSSPGQGPTGELFF; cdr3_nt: TGCGCCAGCAGCTCCCCGGGACAGGGACCGACCGGGGAGCTGTTTTTT
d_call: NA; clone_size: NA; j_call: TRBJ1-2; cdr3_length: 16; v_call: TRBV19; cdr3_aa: CASSGPGTLSNYGYTF; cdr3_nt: TGTGCCAGTAGTGGACCCGGGACACTATCTAACTATGGCTACACCTTC